These 28 T cell receptor beta chains share one sample of origin, sequenced in a study of cytomegalovirus exposure and HLA in healthy donors. A multiplex PCR was run with 60 Vbeta primers and 13 Jbeta primers. Profiling relied on immunoSEQ multiplex PCR, and the TCRdb table lists in-frame clones only, not all of them. The sample yields about 300,000 clones, about nine tenths seen once. The source material was PBMCs. The receptor set was obtained from a man aged 35 to 55 in good health and CMV-seropositive.

The chain has TRBV2 and TRBJ2-2; perhaps TRBD1 as D (5 bases). In germline, CDR1 is SNHLY, CDR2 FYNNEI. Trimming left V 4 bases short and J 7 bases short, with 10 bases between. The CDR3 runs 13 residues. CDR3 coding DNA: TGTGCCAGCAGTGGGGAACAGGACGGGGAGCTGTTTTTT. Encoded protein: CASSGEQDGELFF.

This chain joins TRBV9 and TRBJ2-3, with 7 nucleotides matching TRBD2. The CDR3 runs to 15 residues. CDR1 is SGDLS and CDR2 is YYNGEE in the germline V gene. The J segment lost 6 bases and the V segment lost 3 bases, leaving 10 bases of the junction unmatched. CDR3 sequence (DNA): TGTGCCAGCAGCGACCGGGACTACCTAACGGATACGCAGTATTTT. Its protein is CASSDRDYLTDTQYF.

J is TRBJ1-4 and V is TRBV29-1, with TRBD1 as a possible D gene (5 bases). With 7 bases removed from V and 5 bases from J, the gap between germline ends came to 8 bases. This CDR3 is built from 11 residues. The germline CDR1 and CDR2 sequences are SQVTM and ANQGSEA. The DNA for the CDR3 is TGCAGCGGGGGGGGAAATGAAAAACTGTTTTTT. This sequence encodes CSGGGNEKLFF.

The CDR3, as DNA: TGTGCCAGCAGCTTGGTCGGGACAGGGGTGAATGAGCAGTACTTC. Protein: CASSLVGTGVNEQYF. The chain combines TRBV5-5 with TRBJ2-7; TRBD1 matches 10 bases. The CDR3 length is 15 residues. V lost 0 bases and J lost 7; bases outside the gene matches: 7. CDR1 is SGHKS, CDR2 YYEKEE, per germline (reference sequence).

The rearrangement links TRBV28 to TRBJ1-5; D is possibly TRBD1 (5 bases). CDR1 MDHEN and CDR2 SYDVKM come from the germline V gene. The CDR3 has 15 amino acids. Trimming removed 1 base at V and 0 bases at J, with 7 bases between. The CDR3 DNA is TGTGCCAGCAGTTTATTAGGGGTTAGCAATCAGCCCCAGCATTTT. Residues: CASSLLGVSNQPQHF. Drawing the rest from reference TRBV28 and TRBJ1-5, the complete variable domain is DVKVTQSSRYLVKRTGEKVFLECVQDMDHENMFWYRQDPGLGLRLIYFSYDVKMKEKGDIPEGYSVSREKKERFSLILESASTNQTSMYLCASSLLGVSNQPQHFGDGTRLSIL.

This chain links TRBV4-1 with TRBJ2-2; a possible D gene is TRBD2 (7 bases). Germline V lookup: CDR1 MGHRA, CDR2 YSYEKL. The CDR3 length is 15 residues. Trimming pared 5 bases from V and 6 bases from J, leaving 16 bases between. The CDR3: CASSSRGGAAGELFF. As DNA, the CDR3 is TGCGCCAGCAGCTCTAGGGGGGGAGCGGCCGGGGAGCTGTTTTTT.

This chain joins TRBV9 and TRBJ1-1, with D tentatively TRBD1 (5 bases). CDR1 and CDR2 from the germline V gene are SGDLS and YYNGEE. Trimming pared 4 bases from V and 4 bases from J, leaving 14 bases between. CDR3 length: 14 residues. CDR3 DNA: TGTGCCAGCAGCCCCGGGGACTCAAGCACTGAAGCTTTCTTT. Its translation is CASSPGDSSTEAFF.

As concerns this clone: Mismatch with germline at one junction end may stem from a read error. This chain joins TRBV7-9 and TRBJ1-5; TRBD1 agrees at 9 bases. Germline-derived CDR1 and CDR2 are SEHNR and FQNEAQ (reference sequence). The CDR3 has 14 residues. In DNA form, the CDR3 reads TGTTCCAGCAGCCTGACAGGGGGAGGACAGCCCCAGCATTTT. This codes for CSSSLTGGGQPQHF.

A few counts support this clone. The chain has TRBV5-6 and TRBJ1-2, with 8 bases identical to TRBD1. The germline V gene has CDR1 SGHDT and CDR2 YYEEEE. The CDR3 loop spans 14 amino acids. V was clipped by 4 bases and J by 4 bases; unmatched bases: 6. CDR3: CASSPGTGLYGYTF. CDR3 nucleotide sequence: TGTGCCAGCAGCCCGGGGACAGGACTCTATGGCTACACCTTC.

This chain connects TRBV7-3 to TRBJ2-1; D ambiguous. This CDR3 has 16 amino acids. Trimming shortened V by 1 base and J by 0 bases, and 10 bases separated the two germline ends. Germline CDR1 and CDR2: SGHTA and FQGTGA. The CDR3: CASSLISPSSYNEQFF. The CDR3 DNA reads as TGTGCCAGCAGCTTAATTTCACCGAGCTCCTACAATGAGCAGTTCTTC.

The chain joins TRBV6-5 to TRBJ2-7; tentative D call: TRBD1 (5 bases). Trimming left V 2 bases short and J 4 bases short, with 9 bases between. This CDR3 is built from 13 residues. Looked up from germline, CDR1 is MNHEY and CDR2 is SVGAGI. CDR3 region: CASSYDSQYEQYF. CDR3 nucleotides: TGTGCCAGCAGTTACGACAGTCAGTACGAGCAGTACTTC.

This clone appeared a single time. A read error may account for a junction end that differs from germline. This chain uses TRBV7-9 with TRBJ1-5; a weak D match, TRBD1 (5 bases). Germline-derived CDR1 and CDR2 are SEHNR and FQNEAQ (reference sequence). CDR3 size: 15 residues. CDR3 sequence reads: CSSSLGTGGDQPQHF. The CDR3 bases are TGTTCCAGCAGCTTGGGGACCGGGGGGGATCAGCCCCAGCATTTT.

V is TRBV11-1 and J is TRBJ2-7, with TRBD2 matching over 14 bases. Germline V lookup: CDR1 SGHAT, CDR2 FQDESV (reference sequence). The CDR3 totals 17 residues. The V and J ends lost 5 bases and 5 bases, in that order; junction bases with no gene match: 11. The CDR3 is CASSPRLTSGRAHEQYF. The CDR3 DNA sequence: TGTGCCAGCAGCCCCCGATTGACTAGCGGGAGGGCCCACGAGCAGTACTTC.

This sequence joins TRBV6-1 and TRBJ2-1; D uncertain. CDR1 is MNHNS and CDR2 is SASEGT in the germline V gene. The CDR3 consists of 15 residues. Between the trimmed V and J ends, which lost 0 bases and 8 bases, there was a span of 14 bases. This chain's CDR3 is CASSEARIVRYEQFF. The CDR3 DNA is TGTGCCAGCAGTGAAGCGAGGATAGTACGCTATGAGCAGTTCTTC.

There are a few counts of this clone. The chain couples TRBV10-3 to TRBJ2-7, with 8 bases fitting TRBD1. V gave up 8 bases and J gave up 9 bases; unmatched junction bases: 15. The CDR3 extends over 14 amino acids. Per germline, CDR1 ENHRY and CDR2 SYGVKD. In DNA, the CDR3 is TGTGCCATCTCCCGGGACAGGTCTAATTCGGGGCAGTACTTC. This translates into CAISRDRSNSGQYF.

The rearrangement joins TRBV7-8 to TRBJ2-7; the D gene is possibly TRBD2 (6 bases). V was pared by 5 bases and J by 3 bases, with 17 bases between. CDR1 SGHVS and CDR2 FQNEAQ come from the germline V gene. CDR3 length: 15 residues. As DNA, the CDR3 is TGTGCCAGCAGCGAGGGAGGTTCGTTAGGCTACGAGCAGTACTTC. This gives the protein CASSEGGSLGYEQYF.

The genes are TRBV14 and TRBJ1-1, with D uncertain. CDR3 size: 14 residues. Looked up from germline, CDR1 is SGHDN and CDR2 is FVKESK. V was clipped by 0 bases and J by 5 bases, with 10 bases between them. The CDR3 DNA follows: TGTGCCAGCAGCCAAGAGCCGAGAGGGACTGAAGCTTTCTTT. As protein: CASSQEPRGTEAFF.

The chain recombines TRBV27 with TRBJ2-2; D may be TRBD1 (5 bases). The germline gives CDR1 MNHEY, CDR2 SMNVEV (reference sequence). V lost 0 bases and J 3 bases, leaving 14 bases between the germline ends. The CDR3 is 17 amino acids. In nucleotides, the CDR3 is TGTGCCAGCAGTTTATCCTCTGGGGCCAGCTACACCGGGGAGCTGTTTTTT. Translating it yields CASSLSSGASYTGELFF.

The chain combines TRBV7-9 with TRBJ2-3; TRBD2 is a possible D gene (6 bases). CDR1 SEHNR and CDR2 FQNEAQ come from the germline V gene (reference sequence). The CDR3 consists of 16 residues. V was cut by 4 bases and J by 0 bases, with 14 bases left in between. The CDR3 sequence is CASSSGTAPSTDTQYF. DNA for the CDR3: TGTGCCAGCAGCTCCGGGACTGCCCCTAGCACAGATACGCAGTATTTT.

This rearrangement joins TRBV18 to TRBJ2-5; 10 bases map to TRBD2. V lost 1 base to trimming and J lost 3 bases; unmatched junction nucleotides: 5. The CDR3 is 16 residues long. Germline V lookup: CDR1 KGHSH, CDR2 LQKENI. The CDR3: CASSPQIAGGKETQYF. CDR3 DNA sequence: TGTGCCAGCTCACCACAGATAGCGGGAGGAAAAGAGACCCAGTACTTC.

The chain has TRBV28 and TRBJ2-1; 12 bases map to TRBD1. CDR1 is MDHEN and CDR2 is SYDVKM in the germline V gene. The CDR3 length is 16 residues. The trim removed 5 bases at V and 10 bases at J, leaving 12 bases unmatched. The CDR3: CASSGPGQGASREQFF. The CDR3 DNA reads as TGTGCCAGCAGTGGACCGGGACAGGGGGCGTCTAGGGAGCAGTTCTTC.

The sample holds one count of this clone. The chain recombines TRBV5-1 with TRBJ1-4; 7 positions match TRBD1. This CDR3 has 16 residues. J gave up 0 bases and V 3 bases, and 5 bases lay outside the gene matches. Germline CDR1 is SGHRS and CDR2 is YFSETQ. CDR3 bases: TGCGCCAGCAGCTCATGGACAGGAGCAACTAATGAAAAACTGTTTTTT. As protein: CASSSWTGATNEKLFF.

CDR3 sequence (DNA): TGTGCCAGCAGCGCTAGCGGGAGGGCCTTGAGCGAGCAGTACTTC. The encoded protein is CASSASGRALSEQYF. The V and J genes are TRBV7-9 and TRBJ2-7; 12 positions agree with TRBD2. V lost 5 bases to trimming and J lost 6 bases; unmatched junction nucleotides: 8. The CDR3 spans 15 residues. Per the germline V gene, CDR1 is SEHNR and CDR2 is FQNEAQ (reference sequence).

This chain links TRBV4-2 with TRBJ2-2; D gene uncertain. The germline V gene has CDR1 LGHNA and CDR2 YNFKEQ. V was shortened by 0 bases and J by 7 bases, with 18 bases between the two germline ends. The CDR3 runs to 17 residues. CDR3 amino acids: CASSQDLPALGGGELFF. The CDR3 DNA reads as TGTGCCAGCAGCCAAGATCTACCAGCCCTCGGCGGCGGGGAGCTGTTTTTT.

The rearrangement joins TRBV28 to TRBJ2-1; 8 bases agree with TRBD2. Unmatched junction bases numbered 17, after V lost 5 bases and J lost 2 bases. This CDR3 is built from 19 residues. Germline V gene lookup returns CDR1 MDHEN and CDR2 SYDVKM. The chain's CDR3 is CASSPAPKSGSMTYNEQFF. DNA of the CDR3: TGTGCCAGCAGTCCCGCCCCAAAGAGCGGGAGTATGACCTACAATGAGCAGTTCTTC.

The genes are TRBV7-6 and TRBJ2-7, with 9 positions matching TRBD1. Trimming cost V 3 bases and J 2 bases; bases outside gene matches: 8. CDR1 is SGHVS, CDR2 FNYEAQ, per germline. The CDR3 has 16 amino acids. As DNA, the CDR3 is TGTGCCAGCAGCTTGAATAGTAGACAGGGGGCCTACGAGCAGTACTTC. It yields the protein CASSLNSRQGAYEQYF. Full variable domain (rest looked up from reference TRBV7-6 and TRBJ2-7): GAGVSQSPRYKVTKRGQDVALRCDPISGHVSLYWYRQALGQGPEFLTYFNYEAQQDKSGLPNDRFSAERPEGSISTLTIQRTEQRDSAMYRCASSLNSRQGAYEQYFGPGTRLTVT.

V is TRBV2 and J is TRBJ2-7, with D possibly TRBD2 on 6 matching bases. Between the trimmed V and J ends, which lost 6 bases and 2 bases, there was a span of 14 bases. The CDR3 spans 14 residues. Per the germline V gene, CDR1 is SNHLY and CDR2 is FYNNEI. CDR3 coding DNA: TGTGCCAGCAGACGGGAGTTAGCGCCCTACGAGCAGTACTTC. It is translated as CASRRELAPYEQYF.

This clone has just one count. V usage is TRBV28 and J usage is TRBJ2-1; TRBD1 agrees at 7 bases. The CDR3 has 15 amino acids. The trim removed 7 bases at V and 8 bases at J, leaving 14 bases unmatched. Germline assignment: CDR1 MDHEN and CDR2 SYDVKM. This chain's CDR3 is CASIRTGSQAHEQFF. The CDR3 DNA reads as TGTGCCAGCATCCGGACAGGTTCACAGGCTCATGAGCAGTTCTTC.